The 19 T cell receptor beta chains listed next were all sequenced from one sample in a study of tumor-infiltrating lymphocytes in primary liver carcinoma. Both blood RNA, taken from unsorted whole blood, and germline DNA were extracted. TCR beta cDNA was made from roughly 450 ng total RNA with a constant-region primer. Libraries for TCR beta were built through three nested multiplex PCR rounds, which together made up a slightly modified ARM-PCR procedure. Amplification in the first two PCR rounds was performed using TRBV1-TRBV30 forward primers and a C-beta reverse primer for around 9 cycles each. TCRdb re-called the multiplex PCR reads with MiXCR, one entry per CDR3 protein. The table includes approximately 340,000 distinct CDR3 sequences, roughly two thirds detected once. Sequencing input: peripheral blood. Receptors were obtained from a man aged 40-55 years with primary liver carcinoma and hepatitis B virus infection.

To note about this clonotype: A single base separates this from a much larger clone, so it may be a read error. V is TRBV4-3 and J is TRBJ2-2; D may be TRBD1 (5 bases). The germline V gene has CDR1 LGHNA and CDR2 YSLEER. The CDR3 consists of 13 residues. For the CDR3, the DNA is TGCGCCAACAGCCATTTCAGGACAATGGAGCTGTTTTTT. Its translation: CANSHFRTMELFF.

To note about this clonotype: Germline and junction disagree at one end, which may indicate a read error. The chain combines TRBV4-3 with TRBJ2-1; 9 bases align to TRBD2. The CDR3 extends over 15 amino acids. Looked up from germline, CDR1 is LGHNA and CDR2 is YSLEER. The CDR3 region has the DNA TGCGCCTGCAGCCAAGCTAGCGGGGTACCCGATGAGCAGTTCTTC. This sequence encodes CACSQASGVPDEQFF.

Comments on this clonotype: A much larger clone differs from this one at a single base, so this may be a read error. V usage is TRBV6-5 and J usage is TRBJ2-1, with TRBD2 matching 11 bases. The CDR3 has 16 amino acids. CDR1 MNHEY and CDR2 SVGAGI come from the germline V gene. CDR3 bases: TGTGTCAGCAGTTACTCGAGACTAGCGGGGAAAAATGAGCAGTTCTTC. Translated, it gives CVSSYSRLAGKNEQFF.

With respect to this clonotype: Germline is not matched at one junction end, which may reflect a read error. This chain links TRBV6-5 with TRBJ1-2; the D is unclear. Germline-derived CDR1 and CDR2 are MNHEY and SVGAGI. This CDR3 has 13 residues. In nucleotides, the CDR3 is TGTGCCAGCACCCCACGGGGAGGCTATGGCTACAGCTTC. Protein: CASTPRGGYGYSF.

This clonotype has more than one count but fewer than ten. The gene calls are TRBV25-1 and TRBJ2-2, with TRBD2 as a possible D gene (6 bases). V was cut by 6 bases and J by 4 bases, with 9 bases left in between. CDR3 size: 13 residues. The germline gives CDR1 MGHDK, CDR2 SYGVNS. The CDR3 loop reads CASRGGATGELFF. The CDR3 bases are TGTGCCAGCAGAGGAGGGGCCACCGGGGAGCTGTTTTTT.

With respect to this clonotype: This sequence may be a read error, since a much larger clone differs from it by one base. This rearrangement joins TRBV6-1 to TRBJ2-2; TRBD1 matches at 9 bases. This CDR3 has 15 residues. Germline values: CDR1 MNHNS, CDR2 SASEGT. V was clipped by 6 bases and J by 1 base; unmatched bases: 3. The CDR3, as DNA: TGTGCCAGCAGACAGGGGGCAGGGAACACCGGGGAGCTGTTTTTT. This codes for CASRQGAGNTGELFF.

The table lists this clonotype with many counts. The V call is TRBV6-2 or TRBV6-3, the J call TRBJ2-7, with 7 bases identical to TRBD1. The CDR3 sequence is 14 residues long. CDR1 is MNHEY and CDR2 is SVGEGT in the germline V gene. V dropped 6 bases and J dropped 4; count of bases not matched to a gene: 9. DNA for the CDR3: TGTGCCAGCAGAGCCGCAGGGGGTTCGTACGAGCAGTACTTC. It specifies CASRAAGGSYEQYF.

V usage is TRBV11-1 and J usage is TRBJ2-1; possibly TRBD2 for D (6 bases). The CDR3 is made up of 15 amino acids. The V gene's germline CDR1 is SGHAT and CDR2 FQDESV (reference sequence). V lost 4 bases and J lost 3, with 13 bases in between. CDR3 sequence reads: CASSSVYSGYNEQFF. For the CDR3, the DNA is TGTGCCAGCAGCTCAGTGTATAGCGGCTACAATGAGCAGTTCTTC.

This clonotype was observed a single time. The chain recombines TRBV5-4 with TRBJ2-1; 10 nucleotides agree with TRBD2. J lost 7 bases, V lost 4 bases, and 8 bases had no gene match. The V gene's germline CDR1 is SGHNT and CDR2 YYREEE (reference sequence). CDR3 length equals 15 residues. The CDR3 protein is CASSPGLADSNEQFF. The CDR3 DNA is TGTGCCAGCAGCCCCGGACTAGCGGACTCTAATGAGCAGTTCTTC.

Remarks on this clonotype: At one end, the junction sequence differs from germline, possibly due to a read error. V and J are TRBV12-3 or TRBV12-4 and TRBJ2-5, with a tentative D call TRBD1 (6 bases). The CDR3 spans 14 residues. In DNA form, the CDR3 reads TGTGTCAGCAGTCGAAGACAGGTTCAAGAGACCCAGCACTTC. Protein: CVSSRRQVQETQHF.

This clonotype was seen at least ten times. This chain connects TRBV6-6 to TRBJ1-1; weak D call: TRBD1 (6 bases). Germline V gene sequence: CDR1 MNHNY, CDR2 SVGAGI (reference sequence). The CDR3 runs to 16 residues. The germline V and J ends were trimmed by 7 bases and 1 base, with 19 bases remaining between them. CDR3 in DNA: TGTGCCAGCAACCCTGGGGGGGGCGAGTCGAACACTGAAGCTTTCTTT. The encoded protein is CASNPGGGESNTEAFF.

This chain uses TRBV30 with TRBJ2-3, with TRBD2 matching 7 bases. CDR1 GTSNPN and CDR2 SVGIG come from the germline V gene (reference sequence). CDR3 length: 15 amino acids. The junction had 4 bases not matched to a gene; V was cut back by 0 bases and J by 1 base. This CDR3 is CAWSVPSGGTDTQYF. The DNA of the CDR3 is TGTGCCTGGAGTGTCCCGAGCGGGGGCACAGATACGCAGTATTTT.

For this clonotype: At one end, the junction sequence differs from germline, possibly due to a read error. This sequence joins TRBV6-1 and TRBJ1-2, with 8 bases fitting TRBD1. Per germline, CDR1 MNHNS and CDR2 SASEGT. There are 15 residues in the CDR3. The CDR3 nucleotides read TGTGCCAGCAGTGAGGCGACAGGGGAGTTGTATGACTACACCTTC. Translated: CASSEATGELYDYTF.

On this clonotype itself: One junction end disagrees with the germline gene, perhaps due to a read error. The V gene is TRBV4-1, the J gene TRBJ1-1; D remains unclear. The CDR3 extends over 14 amino acids. Germline CDR1 reads MGHRA; CDR2 reads YSYEKL. In DNA form, the CDR3 reads TGCGCCAGCAGCCGACCCGGGATTACCCCTGAAGTTTTCTTT. Translated, it gives CASSRPGITPEVFF.

The chain recombines TRBV11-2 with TRBJ2-7, with a weak D call TRBD2 (6 bases). Deletions cut 9 bases from V and 7 bases from J, with 31 bases between. The CDR3 extends over 17 amino acids. CDR1 is SGHAT, CDR2 FQNNGV, per germline. The CDR3 is CARTSLPGLRGSHEQYF. CDR3 coding DNA: TGTGCCAGAACATCTCTTCCCGGGTTGCGGGGCTCCCATGAGCAGTACTTC.

Worth noting for this clonotype: The CDR3 does not close with the conserved phenylalanine or tryptophan, likely indicating a read error. This chain links TRBV4-1 with TRBJ2-3; D is possibly TRBD2 (5 bases). CDR1 MGHRA and CDR2 YSYEKL come from the germline V gene. This CDR3 is 18 amino acids long. CDR3 amino acids: CANSQDRRVLDSTDTQYL. In DNA form, the CDR3 reads TGCGCCAACAGCCAAGATCGGCGGGTCCTCGATAGCACAGATACGCAGTATCTT.

A remark on this clonotype: One end of the junction is discordant with germline, which a read error may explain. The gene calls are TRBV4-3 and TRBJ2-7, with 7 bases lining up with TRBD2. CDR3 length equals 15 residues. Germline V gene sequence: CDR1 LGHNA, CDR2 YSLEER. The DNA for the CDR3 is TGTGTCAGCAGCCTCTACTCGGGAGGAGGCTACGAGCAGTACTTC. It specifies CVSSLYSGGGYEQYF.

This clonotype was seen just once. Being one base from a much bigger clone, this may be a read error. The chain couples TRBV6-2 or TRBV6-3 to TRBJ2-5, with TRBD1 identical over 9 bases. Trimming removed 7 bases from V and 7 bases from J; junction bases left unmatched: 13. Germline V gene sequence: CDR1 MNHEY, CDR2 SVGEGT. The CDR3 runs to 15 residues. The CDR3 region is CASTLTGTGLGTQYF. In nucleotides, the CDR3 is TGTGCCAGCACCCTAACCGGGACAGGGTTGGGGACCCAGTACTTC.

This sequence joins TRBV10-3 and TRBJ2-7, with D unclear. CDR3 size: 15 residues. Germline V CDR1 and CDR2: ENHRY, SYGVKD. V was trimmed by 4 bases and J by 3 bases, leaving 16 bases between them. The CDR3 DNA is TGTGCCATCAGTGGCACCGAGACTGGTTACTACGAGCAGTACTTC. It is translated as CAISGTETGYYEQYF.